This T cell receptor beta chain was observed in a study of OX40 agonist ivuxolimab in advanced cancers. As for the study in general: Ivuxolimab was delivered to patients intravenously every 2 weeks at doses spanning 0.01 to 10 mg/kg.

Germline-derived CDR1 and CDR2 are DFQATT and SNEGSKA (reference sequence). V was pared by 6 bases and J by 2 bases, with 8 bases between. This CDR3 spans 11 amino acids. Study results and caveats: Those patients achieving a partial response at 0.1-3.0 mg/kg showed among the lowest clonal expansion.

In regard to this clone: Its antigen is not known.

Exclusion of a patient followed from autoimmune disease history or systemic immunosuppression. The method was immunoSEQ multiplex PCR; TCRdb's version includes in-frame clones alone and lacks a portion of them. Of more than 60,000 clones listed, roughly 77% are singletons. This TCR was recovered from an adult with an advanced solid tumor such as melanoma, head and neck, liver or kidney cancer. The material sequenced was CD4+ or CD8+ T cells sorted from blood, taken in a trial of the OX40 agonist ivuxolimab. The chain joins TRBV20-1 to TRBJ2-7, with unresolved D. CDR3 sequence: CSAPEAYEQYF. The CDR3 DNA is TGCAGTGCCCCAGAGGCCTACGAGCAGTACTTC.